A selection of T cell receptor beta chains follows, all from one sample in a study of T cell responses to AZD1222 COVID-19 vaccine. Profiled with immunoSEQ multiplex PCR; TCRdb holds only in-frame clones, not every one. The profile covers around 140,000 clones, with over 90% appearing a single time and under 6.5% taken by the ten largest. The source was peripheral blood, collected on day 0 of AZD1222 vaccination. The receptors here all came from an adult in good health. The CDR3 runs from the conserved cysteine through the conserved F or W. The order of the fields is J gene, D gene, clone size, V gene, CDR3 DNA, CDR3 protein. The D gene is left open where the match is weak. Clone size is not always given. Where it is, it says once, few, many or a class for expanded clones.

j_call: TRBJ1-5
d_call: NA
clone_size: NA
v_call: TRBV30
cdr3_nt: TGTGCCTGGAGACTGGGGGCGGGTAGCAATCAGCCCCAGCATTTT
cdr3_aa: CAWRLGAGSNQPQHF

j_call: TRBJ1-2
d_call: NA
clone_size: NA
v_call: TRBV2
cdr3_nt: TGTGCCAGCAGTGATGACTATGGCTACACCTTC
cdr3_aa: CASSDDYGYTF

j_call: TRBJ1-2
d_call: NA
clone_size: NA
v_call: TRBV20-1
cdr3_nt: TGCAGTGCACAGGGTGACGATGGCTACACCTTC
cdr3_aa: CSAQGDDGYTF

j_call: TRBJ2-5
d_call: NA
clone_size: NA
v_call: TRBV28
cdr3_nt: TGTGCCAGCAGTATTTCTCAGGTGGAGACCCAGTACTTC
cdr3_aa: CASSISQVETQYF

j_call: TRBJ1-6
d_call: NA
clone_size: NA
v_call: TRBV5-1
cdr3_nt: TGCGCCAGCAGCCATTCCCCAGGGGAGGGTTCACCCCTCCACTTT
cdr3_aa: CASSHSPGEGSPLHF

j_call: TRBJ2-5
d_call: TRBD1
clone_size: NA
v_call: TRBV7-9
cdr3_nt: TGTGCCAGCAGCTTAGTACCTTTAGGACAGGGGGGAATGGAGACCCAGTACTTC
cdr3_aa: CASSLVPLGQGGMETQYF

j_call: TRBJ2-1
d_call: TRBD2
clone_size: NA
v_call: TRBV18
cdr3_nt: TGTGCCAGCTCACCGACCAGACTAGCGGGAGGAGTGGGCAATGAGCAGTTCTTC
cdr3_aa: CASSPTRLAGGVGNEQFF

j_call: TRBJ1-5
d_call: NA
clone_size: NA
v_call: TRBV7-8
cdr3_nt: TGTGCCAGCAGCTTACCAGGACACGCAAATCAGCCCCAGCATTTT
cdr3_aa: CASSLPGHANQPQHF

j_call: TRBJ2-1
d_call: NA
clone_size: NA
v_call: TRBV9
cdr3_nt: TGTGCCAGCAGCGTAGCTGGGCCCTCGGAGCAGTTCTTC
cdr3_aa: CASSVAGPSEQFF

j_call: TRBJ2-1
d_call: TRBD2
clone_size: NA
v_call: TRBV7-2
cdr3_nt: TGTGCCAGCAGCAAAGATAGCGGGAGCTCCTACAATGAGCAGTTCTTC
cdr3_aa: CASSKDSGSSYNEQFF

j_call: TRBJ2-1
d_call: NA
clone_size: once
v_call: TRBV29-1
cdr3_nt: TGCAGCGTGACAGGATCCAGCGGGGATGAGCAGTTCTTC
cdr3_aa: CSVTGSSGDEQFF

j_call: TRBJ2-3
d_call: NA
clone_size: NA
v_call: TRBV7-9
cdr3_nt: TGTGCCAGCAGCTTAAGCGCGGCAGATACGCAGTATTTT
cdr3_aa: CASSLSAADTQYF

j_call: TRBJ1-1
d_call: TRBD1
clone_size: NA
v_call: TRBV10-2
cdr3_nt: TGCGCCAGCAGTGAGTTTCAGGGGGGAAGTGAAGCTTTCTTT
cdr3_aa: CASSEFQGGSEAFF

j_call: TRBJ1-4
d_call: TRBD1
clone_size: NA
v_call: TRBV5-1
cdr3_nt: TGCGCCAGCAGTACCGGACAGGGGGCCTTTCCAAAACTGTTTTTT
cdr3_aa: CASSTGQGAFPKLFF

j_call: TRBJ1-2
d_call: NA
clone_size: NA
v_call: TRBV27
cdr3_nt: TGTGCCAGCAGTCCGCGACAGTACTATGGCTACACCTTC
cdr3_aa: CASSPRQYYGYTF

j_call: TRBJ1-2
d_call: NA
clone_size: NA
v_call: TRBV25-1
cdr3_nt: TGTGCCAGCAGTAGCGGGAGGCCCGTGGGGAATGGCTACACCTTC
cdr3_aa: CASSSGRPVGNGYTF

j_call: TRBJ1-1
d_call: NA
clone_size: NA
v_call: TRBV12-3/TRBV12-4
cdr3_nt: TGTGCCAGCAGTTTCGGGGGCACTGAAGCTTTCTTT
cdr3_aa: CASSFGGTEAFF

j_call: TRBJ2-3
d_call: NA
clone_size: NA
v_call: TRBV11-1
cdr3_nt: TGTGCCAGCAGCTTAGACATTAGGACAGATACGCAGTATTTT
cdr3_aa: CASSLDIRTDTQYF

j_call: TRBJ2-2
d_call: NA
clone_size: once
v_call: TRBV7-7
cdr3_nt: TGTGCTAGCAGCTTATCCACGGAGAAGTGGAACACCGGGGAGCTGTTTTTT
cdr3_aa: CASSLSTEKWNTGELFF

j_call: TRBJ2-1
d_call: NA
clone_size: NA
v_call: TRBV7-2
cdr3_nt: TGTGCCAGCAGCTTAGCGCTACCAGCCTACAATGAGCAGTTCTTC
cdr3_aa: CASSLALPAYNEQFF

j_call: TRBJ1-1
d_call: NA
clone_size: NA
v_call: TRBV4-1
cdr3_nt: TGCGCCAGCAGCCAACTGGGCTGGACTGAAGCTTTCTTT
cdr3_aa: CASSQLGWTEAFF

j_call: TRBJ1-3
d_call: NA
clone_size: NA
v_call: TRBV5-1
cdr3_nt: TGCGCCAGCAGCCCTACAGTCTCTGGAAACACCATATATTTT
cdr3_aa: CASSPTVSGNTIYF

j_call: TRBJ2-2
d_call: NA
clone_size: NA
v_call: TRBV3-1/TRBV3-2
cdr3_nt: TGTGCCAGCAGCCAAGATGGCGGCAGTAACACCGGGGAGCTGTTTTTT
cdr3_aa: CASSQDGGSNTGELFF

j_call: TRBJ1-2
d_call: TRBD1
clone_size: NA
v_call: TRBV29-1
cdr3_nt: TGCAGCGTTGAAATGGACAGGGGGGCTGGCTACACCTTC
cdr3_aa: CSVEMDRGAGYTF

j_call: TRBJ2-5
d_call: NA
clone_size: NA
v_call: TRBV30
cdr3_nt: TGTGCCTGGAACAGAGCCTCCTTAGAGACCCAGTACTTC
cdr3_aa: CAWNRASLETQYF

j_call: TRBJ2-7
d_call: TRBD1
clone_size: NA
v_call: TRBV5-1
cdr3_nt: TGCGCCAGCAGCTTGACCGGGACAGGCTACGAGCAGTACTTC
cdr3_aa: CASSLTGTGYEQYF

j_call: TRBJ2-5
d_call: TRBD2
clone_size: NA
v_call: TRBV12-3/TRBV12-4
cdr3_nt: TGTGCCAGCGCCTCTAGCGGACAAGAGACCCAGTACTTC
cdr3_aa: CASASSGQETQYF

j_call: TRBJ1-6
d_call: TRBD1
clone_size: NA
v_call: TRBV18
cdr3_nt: TGTGCCAGCTCACCACGACAGGGCGACTATAATTCACCCCTCCACTTT
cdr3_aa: CASSPRQGDYNSPLHF

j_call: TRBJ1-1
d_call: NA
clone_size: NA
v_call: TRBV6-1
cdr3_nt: TGTGCCAGCAGTGATTTAGGGAACACTGAAGCTTTCTTT
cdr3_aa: CASSDLGNTEAFF

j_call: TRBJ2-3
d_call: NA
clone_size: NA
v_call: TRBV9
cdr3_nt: TGTGCCAGCAGCGTAGGGGGTCCAGATACGCAGTATTTT
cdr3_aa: CASSVGGPDTQYF

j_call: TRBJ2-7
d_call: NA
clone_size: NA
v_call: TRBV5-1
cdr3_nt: TGCGCCAGCAGCTTGGTAGGGCTAGACTCCCACGAGCAGTACTTC
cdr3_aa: CASSLVGLDSHEQYF

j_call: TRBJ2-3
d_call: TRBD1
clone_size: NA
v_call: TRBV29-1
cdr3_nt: TGCAGCGTGAGGGGCGGACAGGGGCCAGATACGCAGTATTTT
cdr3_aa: CSVRGGQGPDTQYF

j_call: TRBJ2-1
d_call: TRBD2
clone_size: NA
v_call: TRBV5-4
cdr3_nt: TGTGCCAGCAGCCGACTAGCGGGAGGGCCCGGTGAGCAGTTCTTC
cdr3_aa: CASSRLAGGPGEQFF

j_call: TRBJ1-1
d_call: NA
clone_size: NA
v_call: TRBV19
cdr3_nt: TGTGCCAGCCGGGGGGGCAGTAGAACTGAAGCTTTCTTT
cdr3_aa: CASRGGSRTEAFF

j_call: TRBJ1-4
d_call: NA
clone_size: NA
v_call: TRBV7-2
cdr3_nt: TGTGCCAGCAGCTTCAGGGCTGGGTACGAAAAACTGTTTTTT
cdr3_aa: CASSFRAGYEKLFF

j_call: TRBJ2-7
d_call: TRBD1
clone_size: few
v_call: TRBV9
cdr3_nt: TGTGCCAGCAATCGGGGGACAGGGTCCTACGAGCAGTACTTC
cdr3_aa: CASNRGTGSYEQYF

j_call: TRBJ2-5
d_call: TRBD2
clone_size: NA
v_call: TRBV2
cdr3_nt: TGTGCCAGCAGTGAAGCTCAAGGACTAGCGCTACAAGAGACCCAGTACTTC
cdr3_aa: CASSEAQGLALQETQYF

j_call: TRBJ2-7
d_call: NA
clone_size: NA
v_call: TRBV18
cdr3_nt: TGTGCCAGCTCACTTAACCAGGGTTACGAGCAGTACTTC
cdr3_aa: CASSLNQGYEQYF

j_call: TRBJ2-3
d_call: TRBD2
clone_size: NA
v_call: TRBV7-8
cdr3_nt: TGTGCCAGCAGCTTAGCCTGGGCTAGCGGGAGTCTGGTCACAGATACGCAGTATTTT
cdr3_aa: CASSLAWASGSLVTDTQYF

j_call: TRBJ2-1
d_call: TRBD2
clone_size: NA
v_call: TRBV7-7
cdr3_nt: TGTGCCAGCAGCTCTGGGCGGGAGGGCCTTGGAGGGAATGAGCAGTTCTTC
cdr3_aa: CASSSGREGLGGNEQFF

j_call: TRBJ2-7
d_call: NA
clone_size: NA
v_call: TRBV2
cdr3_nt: TGTGCCAGCAGTGAAGGCACAGCACCTTCCTACGAGCAGTACTTC
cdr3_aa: CASSEGTAPSYEQYF

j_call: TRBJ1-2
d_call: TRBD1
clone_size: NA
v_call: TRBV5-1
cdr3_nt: TGCGCCAGCAGCCCCCGGACAGGGGGGACTAACTATGGCTATACCTTC
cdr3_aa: CASSPRTGGTNYGYTF

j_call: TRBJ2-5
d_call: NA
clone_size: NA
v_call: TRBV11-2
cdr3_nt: TGTGCCAGCAGCTTGTTGGAGCGGGAAGAGACCCAGTACTTC
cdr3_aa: CASSLLEREETQYF

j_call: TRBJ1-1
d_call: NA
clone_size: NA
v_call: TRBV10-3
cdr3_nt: TGTGCCATCAGATCACAGGGAGGACACACTGAAGCTTTCTTT
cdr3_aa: CAIRSQGGHTEAFF

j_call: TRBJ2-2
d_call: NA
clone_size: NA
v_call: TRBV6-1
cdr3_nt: TGTGCCAGCAGTGAAGCGCTTAGGGCTACCGACACCGGGGAGCTGTTTTTT
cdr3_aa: CASSEALRATDTGELFF

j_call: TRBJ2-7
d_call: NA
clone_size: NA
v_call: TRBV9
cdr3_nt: TGTGCCAGCAGCGCAGATTCCGGGGCCCCATATTACTACGAGCAGTACTTC
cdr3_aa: CASSADSGAPYYYEQYF

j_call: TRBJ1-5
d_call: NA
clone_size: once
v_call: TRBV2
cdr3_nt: TGTGCCAGCAGTGTGGACATCCTCAATCAGCCCCAGCATTTT
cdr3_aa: CASSVDILNQPQHF